Shown below are 3 T cell receptor beta chains from a single sample sequenced in a study of T cells in Graves' hyperthyroidism and ophthalmopathy. TCR beta CDR3 regions were amplified from RNA transcripts. An initial round of RT-PCR targeting the TCR CDR3 relied on the HTBI primer set. TCRdb used MiXCR to reprocess the multiplex PCR reads, holding one entry per CDR3 protein. The data contain over 450,000 distinct CDR3 sequences, 17% of them singletons. The sample taken for sequencing was blood. The origin of the receptors is a woman under 30 with Graves' ophthalmopathy.

Comments on this clonotype: A clone one base away is much larger, so this may be a read error. The V call is TRBV25-1, the J call TRBJ2-5; TRBD1 agrees at 7 bases. The germline V gene has CDR1 MGHDK and CDR2 SYGVNS. V lost 5 bases and J lost 5; bases outside the gene matches: 14. This CDR3 has 16 amino acids. CDR3 sequence: CASSKSEQGVRETQYF. In DNA, the CDR3 is TGTGCCAGCAGTAAATCAGAGCAGGGGGTCAGGGAGACCCAGTACTTC.

J is TRBJ2-7 and V is TRBV24-1; 7 positions match TRBD1. Germline CDR1 and CDR2: KGHDR and SFDVKD. V shed 7 bases, J shed 5 bases, and the junction held 10 bases outside the gene matches. There are 14 residues in the CDR3. CDR3 residues: CATRYRGIIHEQYF. CDR3 DNA sequence: TGTGCCACCAGGTACAGGGGTATAATCCACGAGCAGTACTTC.

This clonotype was seen at least ten times. This rearrangement joins TRBV20-1 to TRBJ2-5, with 15 positions matching TRBD2. Germline trimming cut 6 bases from V and 1 base from J; bases unmatched to any gene: 12. The CDR3 covers 18 residues. CDR1 is DFQATT and CDR2 is SNEGSKA in the germline V gene (reference sequence). The CDR3 sequence is CSAAGLAGGQPVQETQYF. CDR3 in DNA: TGCAGTGCCGCCGGACTAGCGGGAGGGCAACCCGTCCAAGAGACCCAGTACTTC.